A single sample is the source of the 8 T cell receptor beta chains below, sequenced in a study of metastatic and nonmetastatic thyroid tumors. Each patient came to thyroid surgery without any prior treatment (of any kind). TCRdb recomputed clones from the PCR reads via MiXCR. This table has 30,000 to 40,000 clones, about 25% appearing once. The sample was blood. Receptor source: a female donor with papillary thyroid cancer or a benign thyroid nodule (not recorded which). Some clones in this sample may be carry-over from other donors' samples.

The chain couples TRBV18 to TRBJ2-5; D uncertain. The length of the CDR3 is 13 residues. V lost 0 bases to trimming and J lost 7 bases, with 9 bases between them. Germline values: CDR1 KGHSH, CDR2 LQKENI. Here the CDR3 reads CASSPPSRMTQYF. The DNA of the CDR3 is TGTGCCAGCTCACCACCGTCCCGTATGACCCAGTACTTC.

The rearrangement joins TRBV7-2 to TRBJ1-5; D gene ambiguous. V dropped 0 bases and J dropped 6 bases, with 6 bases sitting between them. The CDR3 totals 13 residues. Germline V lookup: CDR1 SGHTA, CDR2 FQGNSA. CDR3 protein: CASSLADGQPQHF. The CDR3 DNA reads TGTGCCAGCAGCTTAGCGGACGGTCAGCCCCAGCATTTT.

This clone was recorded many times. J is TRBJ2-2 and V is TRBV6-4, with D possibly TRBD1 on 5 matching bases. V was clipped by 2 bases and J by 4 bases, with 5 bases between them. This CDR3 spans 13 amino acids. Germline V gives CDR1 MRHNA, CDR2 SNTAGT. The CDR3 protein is CASSDTGTGELFF. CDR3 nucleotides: TGTGCCAGCAGTGACACAGGCACCGGGGAGCTGTTTTTT.

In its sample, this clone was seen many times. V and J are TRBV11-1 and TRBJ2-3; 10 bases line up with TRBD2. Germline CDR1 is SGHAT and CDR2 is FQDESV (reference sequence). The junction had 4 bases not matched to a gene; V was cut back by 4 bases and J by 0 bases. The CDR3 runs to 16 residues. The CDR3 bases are TGTGCCAGCAGCTCGAGACTAGCGGGTAGCACAGATACGCAGTATTTT. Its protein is CASSSRLAGSTDTQYF.

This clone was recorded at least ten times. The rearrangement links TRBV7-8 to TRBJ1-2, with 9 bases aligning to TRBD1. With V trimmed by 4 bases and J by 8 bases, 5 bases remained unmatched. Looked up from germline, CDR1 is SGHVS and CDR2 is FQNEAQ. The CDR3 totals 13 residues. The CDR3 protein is CASSSRTGEGYTF. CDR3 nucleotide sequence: TGTGCCAGCAGCTCCCGGACAGGGGAGGGCTACACCTTC. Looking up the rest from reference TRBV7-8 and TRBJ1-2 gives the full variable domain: GAGVSQSPRYKVAKRGQDVALRCDPISGHVSLFWYQQALGQGPEFLTYFQNEAQLDKSGLPSDRFFAERPEGSVSTLKIQRTQQEDSAVYLCASSSRTGEGYTFGSGTRLTVV.

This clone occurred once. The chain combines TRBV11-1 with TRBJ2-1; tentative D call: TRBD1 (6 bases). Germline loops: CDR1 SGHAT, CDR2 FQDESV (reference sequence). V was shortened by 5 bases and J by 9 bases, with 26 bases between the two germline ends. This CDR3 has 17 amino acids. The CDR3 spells CASSQSPTGPLLSEQFF. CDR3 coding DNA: TGTGCCAGCAGCCAAAGCCCTACAGGGCCCCTTCTCAGTGAGCAGTTCTTC. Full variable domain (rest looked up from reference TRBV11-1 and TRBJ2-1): EAEVAQSPRYKITEKSQAVAFWCDPISGHATLYWYRQILGQGPELLVQFQDESVVDDSQLPKDRFSAERLKGVDSTLKIQPAELGDSAMYLCASSQSPTGPLLSEQFFGPGTRLTVL.

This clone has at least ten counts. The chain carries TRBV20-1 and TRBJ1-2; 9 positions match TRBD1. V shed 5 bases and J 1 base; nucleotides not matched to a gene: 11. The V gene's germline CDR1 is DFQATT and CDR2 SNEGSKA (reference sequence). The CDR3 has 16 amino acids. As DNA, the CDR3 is TGCAGTGCTGGATCGGGACAGGGCTTTCGTAACTATGGCTACACCTTC. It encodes CSAGSGQGFRNYGYTF.

CDR3 nucleotide sequence: TGCGCCAGCAGCCTCCACGAGACAGGAGGTGAGACCCAGTACTTC. This sequence encodes CASSLHETGGETQYF. The chain combines TRBV5-1 with TRBJ2-5; D is perhaps TRBD1 (6 bases). The CDR3 is 15 amino acids. Germline loops: CDR1 SGHRS, CDR2 YFSETQ. The ends were cut back, 4 bases at V and 5 bases at J, with 18 bases in the middle.